Reported below is one T cell receptor beta chain. The CDR3 extends over 18 amino acids. Germline V gene lookup returns CDR1 SGHTS and CDR2 YDEGEE. With 6 bases clipped from V and 2 bases from J, the junction kept 9 bases outside the gene matches. This record comes from a study of blood T cell repertoires in COVID-19. Data came from immunoSEQ multiplex PCR; TCRdb stores just in-frame clones and leaves some out. The sample includes about 280,000 clones, 70% to 90% of them seen just once. Sequencing was performed on peripheral blood. The chain recombines TRBV5-8 with TRBJ2-6; 12 nucleotides line up with TRBD1. The receptor comes from a woman in her 30s who had recovered from COVID-19. CDR3 amino acids: CASTPRDRGRAGANVLTF. DNA of the CDR3: TGTGCCAGCACCCCTCGGGACAGGGGGCGCGCTGGGGCCAACGTCCTGACTTTC.